One and the same sample provided the 13 T cell receptor beta chains below, sequenced in a study of blood T cell repertoires in COVID-19. Method: immunoSEQ multiplex PCR; TCRdb's copy keeps in-frame clones and lacks some. The repertoire holds a few hundred thousand clones, with around nine tenths as singletons. Sequencing was performed on PBMCs or T cells enriched from blood (not recorded which). All receptors come from a woman aged 50 to 60 who had recovered from COVID-19.

The chain uses TRBV7-8 and TRBJ1-1; no definite D call. The CDR3 has 12 amino acids. Germline V gives CDR1 SGHVS, CDR2 FQNEAQ. Trimming stripped 5 bases from V and 5 bases from J, with 9 bases between. The CDR3 region has the DNA TGTGCCAGCAGCCCCGGGTGGACTGAAGCTTTCTTT. It translates to CASSPGWTEAFF.

The rearrangement joins TRBV5-1 to TRBJ1-1; TRBD1 matches 8 bases. The CDR3 extends over 17 amino acids. Germline trimming cut 4 bases from V and 0 bases from J; bases unmatched to any gene: 11. The V gene's germline CDR1 is SGHRS and CDR2 YFSETQ. CDR3 sequence: CASSLLAGTGLNTEAFF. The DNA for the CDR3 is TGCGCCAGCAGCCTCCTCGCTGGGACAGGCTTGAACACTGAAGCTTTCTTT.

CDR3 sequence reads: CASSEETRGYGYTF. The CDR3 DNA is TGTGCCAGCAGTGAAGAGACTCGGGGGTATGGCTACACCTTC. The chain couples TRBV6-4 to TRBJ1-2, with a possible D match to TRBD1 (5 bases). The CDR3 totals 14 residues. Trimming stripped 3 bases from V and 5 bases from J, with 13 bases between. Looked up from germline, CDR1 is MRHNA and CDR2 is SNTAGT.

CDR3 region: CASSAAGFEPGLVLETQYF. CDR3 DNA: TGCGCCAGCAGCGCCGCGGGCTTTGAGCCCGGACTAGTTCTAGAGACCCAGTACTTC. The gene calls are TRBV4-3 and TRBJ2-5, with 7 bases matching TRBD2. Germline CDR1 reads LGHNA; CDR2 reads YSLEER. Trimming at V came to 5 bases and at J to 4 bases, leaving 22 bases not matched to a gene. CDR3 size: 19 residues.

The gene calls are TRBV5-4 and TRBJ2-7; 8 positions agree with TRBD1. The CDR3 runs to 15 residues. The V gene's germline CDR1 is SGHNT and CDR2 YYREEE (reference sequence). V lost 4 bases, J lost 6 bases, and 12 bases stayed unmatched. The CDR3 DNA follows: TGTGCCAGCAGCACAGGACAGGGCCCGTCTTCCGAGCAGTACTTC. The encoded protein is CASSTGQGPSSEQYF.

In this sample, this clone turned up once. The chain combines TRBV5-8 with TRBJ2-1; TRBD2 matches at 11 bases. The CDR3 spans 17 residues. V lost 2 bases to trimming and J lost 8 bases; unmatched junction nucleotides: 12. Germline-derived CDR1 and CDR2 are SGHTS and YDEGEE. The CDR3 region is CASSFPSGTSGRDEQFF. The CDR3 DNA sequence: TGTGCCAGCAGCTTCCCCTCCGGGACTAGCGGACGTGATGAGCAGTTCTTC. Complete variable domain (other parts from reference TRBV5-8 and TRBJ2-1): EAGVTQSPTHLIKTRGQQATLRCSPISGHTSVYWYQQALGLGLQFLLWYDEGEERNRGNFPPRFSGRQFPNYSSELNVNALELEDSALYLCASSFPSGTSGRDEQFFGPGTRLTVL.

The chain joins TRBV28 to TRBJ1-4; D is possibly TRBD1 (5 bases). Trimming shortened V by 10 bases and J by 7 bases, and 16 bases separated the two germline ends. CDR3 size: 13 residues. The germline V gene encodes CDR1 MDHEN and CDR2 SYDVKM. Here the CDR3 DNA reads TGTGCCATCCGGGGGGGGACGGGTGAAAAACTGTTTTTT. It encodes CAIRGGTGEKLFF.

This clone was picked up a small number of times. This chain joins TRBV7-8 and TRBJ2-7; 7 bases map to TRBD2. Germline CDR1 and CDR2: SGHVS and FQNEAQ. This CDR3 is 12 amino acids long. After removal of 5 bases from V and 11 bases from J, the junction contained 9 bases not matched to a gene. Written as DNA, the CDR3 is TGTGCCAGCAGCGGAGGAGCGGGACGGGAGTACTTC. Encoded protein: CASSGGAGREYF.

The chain recombines TRBV6-5 with TRBJ2-3, with TRBD2 matching 8 bases. V dropped 6 bases and J dropped 7; count of bases not matched to a gene: 12. Germline V CDR1 and CDR2: MNHEY, SVGAGI. The CDR3 length is 15 residues. The CDR3 loop reads CASSPRGLVPYTQYF. CDR3 bases: TGTGCCAGCAGCCCCCGGGGACTAGTTCCTTATACGCAGTATTTT.

V and J are TRBV15 and TRBJ1-1; the D is unclear. Between the trimmed V and J ends, which lost 0 bases and 10 bases, there was a span of 21 bases. The germline V gene has CDR1 LNHNV and CDR2 YYDKDF (reference sequence). This CDR3 contains 16 residues. The CDR3 protein is CATSRERRVEGVGAFF. The CDR3 DNA reads as TGTGCCACCAGCAGAGAACGGCGGGTGGAGGGAGTAGGAGCTTTCTTT.

The CDR3 reads CASSLNAGNRGSPLHF. In DNA form, the CDR3 reads TGTGCCAGCAGTTTAAATGCAGGCAACCGGGGTTCACCCCTCCACTTT. The rearrangement links TRBV28 to TRBJ1-6; D call uncertain. The germline CDR1 and CDR2 sequences are MDHEN and SYDVKM. The V end was cut by 2 bases, the J end by 9 bases, with 17 bases between. CDR3 length: 16 amino acids.

The V and J genes are TRBV6-5 and TRBJ2-2; D is perhaps TRBD1 (6 bases). Trimming removed 6 bases at V and 2 bases at J, with 10 bases between. The germline CDR1 and CDR2 sequences are MNHEY and SVGAGI. The CDR3 consists of 14 residues. As DNA, the CDR3 is TGTGCCAGCAGAGCGGACAGTAACACCGGGGAGCTGTTTTTT. Protein sequence: CASRADSNTGELFF.

The chain uses TRBV20-1 and TRBJ1-5, with no clear D. CDR3 length equals 14 residues. The V end lost 3 bases, the J end lost 3 bases, and 12 bases lay between the germline ends. Germline loops: CDR1 DFQATT, CDR2 SNEGSKA (reference sequence). CDR3: CSASTQTYNQPQHF. DNA for the CDR3: TGCAGTGCTAGTACACAGACATACAATCAGCCCCAGCATTTT.